The rows below give T cell receptor beta chains drawn from one sample of a study of blood T cell repertoires in COVID-19. Produced via immunoSEQ multiplex PCR; TCRdb's table is partial and in-frame only. This sample carries 150,000 or so clones, roughly 80% of them seen once, and the ten largest clones take approximately 30%. Sequencing used peripheral blood. Receptors were obtained from a woman in her fifties or sixties with acute or convalescent COVID-19. CDR3s include the opening cysteine and the closing phenylalanine or tryptophan. Fields, in order: V gene, D gene, J gene, clone size, CDR3 protein, CDR3 DNA. The D gene is left open where the match is weak. Size is omitted from some rows. Given values are once, few, many or a class for expanded clones.

v_gene: TRBV6-5
d_gene: TRBD1
j_gene: TRBJ1-1
abundance: NA
CDR3aa: CASSYPRGGRTEAFF
CDR3nt: TGTGCCAGCAGTTACCCGAGAGGGGGCCGCACTGAAGCTTTCTTT

v_gene: TRBV27
d_gene: NA
j_gene: TRBJ1-2
abundance: few
CDR3aa: CASSSRGPYGYTF
CDR3nt: TGTGCCAGCAGTAGCAGGGGCCCCTATGGCTACACCTTC

v_gene: TRBV5-1
d_gene: NA
j_gene: TRBJ1-3
abundance: NA
CDR3aa: CASSSVPGNTIYF
CDR3nt: TGCGCCAGCAGCTCGGTACCTGGAAACACCATATATTTT

v_gene: TRBV10-1
d_gene: NA
j_gene: TRBJ1-5
abundance: NA
CDR3aa: CASSREADQPQHF
CDR3nt: TGCGCCAGCAGCCGGGAAGCCGATCAGCCCCAGCATTTT

v_gene: TRBV24-1
d_gene: TRBD1
j_gene: TRBJ2-5
abundance: few
CDR3aa: CATSDAGTDKETQYF
CDR3nt: TGTGCCACCAGTGATGCCGGGACAGATAAAGAGACCCAGTACTTC

v_gene: TRBV9
d_gene: TRBD2
j_gene: TRBJ2-5
abundance: NA
CDR3aa: CASSLRGAGETQYF
CDR3nt: TGTGCCAGCAGTTTGAGGGGAGCGGGGGAGACCCAGTACTTC

v_gene: TRBV18
d_gene: TRBD1
j_gene: TRBJ2-3
abundance: NA
CDR3aa: CASSLYPGQGPTDTQYF
CDR3nt: TGTGCCAGCTCTCTCTATCCGGGACAGGGTCCCACAGATACGCAGTATTTT

v_gene: TRBV7-8
d_gene: NA
j_gene: TRBJ2-7
abundance: NA
CDR3aa: CASSPGTIPYEQYF
CDR3nt: TGTGCCAGCAGCCCCGGGACAATCCCCTACGAGCAGTACTTC

v_gene: TRBV7-9
d_gene: NA
j_gene: TRBJ2-7
abundance: NA
CDR3aa: CASRKSAYEQYF
CDR3nt: TGTGCCAGCAGAAAGAGCGCGTACGAGCAGTACTTC

v_gene: TRBV3-1/TRBV3-2
d_gene: NA
j_gene: TRBJ2-5
abundance: once
CDR3aa: CASSRLSETQYF
CDR3nt: TGTGCCAGCAGCCGACTTTCCGAGACCCAGTACTTC

v_gene: TRBV7-9
d_gene: NA
j_gene: TRBJ2-3
abundance: NA
CDR3aa: CASSLGRGVWADTQYF
CDR3nt: TGTGCCAGCAGCTTAGGCAGGGGGGTGTGGGCAGATACGCAGTATTTT

v_gene: TRBV3-1/TRBV3-2
d_gene: NA
j_gene: TRBJ2-6
abundance: NA
CDR3aa: CASSLLSGANVLTF
CDR3nt: TGTGCCAGCAGCCTCCTCTCTGGGGCCAACGTCCTGACTTTC

v_gene: TRBV10-1
d_gene: NA
j_gene: TRBJ2-2
abundance: NA
CDR3aa: CASSGTGTNTGELFF
CDR3nt: TGCGCCAGCAGTGGAACAGGGACGAACACCGGGGAGCTGTTTTTT

v_gene: TRBV11-2
d_gene: NA
j_gene: TRBJ1-1
abundance: NA
CDR3aa: CASSLLEQYTEAFF
CDR3nt: TGTGCCAGCAGCTTACTCGAACAGTACACTGAAGCTTTCTTT

v_gene: TRBV6-5
d_gene: TRBD1
j_gene: TRBJ2-7
abundance: NA
CDR3aa: CASSYGWDRGLEQYF
CDR3nt: TGTGCCAGCAGTTACGGCTGGGACAGGGGGCTCGAGCAGTACTTC

v_gene: TRBV5-1
d_gene: NA
j_gene: TRBJ1-1
abundance: NA
CDR3aa: CASSHYQQGMNTEAFF
CDR3nt: TGCGCCAGCAGCCACTACCAACAGGGTATGAACACTGAAGCTTTCTTT

v_gene: TRBV10-1
d_gene: NA
j_gene: TRBJ2-2
abundance: NA
CDR3aa: CASSDRSTGELFF
CDR3nt: TGCGCCAGCAGTGACAGATCTACCGGGGAGCTGTTTTTT

v_gene: TRBV5-1
d_gene: NA
j_gene: TRBJ1-6
abundance: once
CDR3aa: CASSLSRDTNSPLHF
CDR3nt: TGCGCCAGCAGCTTATCCAGGGATACCAATTCACCCCTCCACTTT

v_gene: TRBV11-2
d_gene: NA
j_gene: TRBJ2-5
abundance: NA
CDR3aa: CASSLVLLQETQYF
CDR3nt: TGTGCCAGCAGCTTAGTATTACTTCAAGAGACCCAGTACTTC

v_gene: TRBV18
d_gene: TRBD1
j_gene: TRBJ2-7
abundance: NA
CDR3aa: CASSPPGQGYEQYF
CDR3nt: TGTGCCAGCTCACCACCGGGACAGGGCTACGAGCAGTACTTC